This TCR beta chain was recorded in a study of cytomegalovirus exposure and HLA in healthy donors. Regarding the study as a whole: In vitro confirmation showed a few CMV-associated chains to be CMV antigen specific.

The CDR3 runs to 15 residues. V was trimmed by 1 base and J by 0 bases, leaving 7 bases between them. The V gene's germline CDR1 is MGHRA and CDR2 YSYEKL. Comments on this clone: Its cognate antigen is unknown.

The PCR had 60 Vbeta and 13 Jbeta primers. Generated by immunoSEQ multiplex PCR, the TCRdb table keeps only in-frame clones and is missing some. The sample holds 160,000 or so clones, almost 80% seen once. The genes are TRBV4-1 and TRBJ1-5; D gene uncertain. The sample was PBMCs. The receptor comes from a male donor in good health and CMV-seronegative. The chain's CDR3 is CASSQAQISNQPQHF. The DNA of the CDR3 is TGCGCCAGCAGCCAAGCACAGATTAGCAATCAGCCCCAGCATTTT.